The present entry profiles one T cell receptor beta chain with its context. This record belongs to a study of blood T cell repertoires in COVID-19. Overall study: Samples of COVID-19 (acute and convalescent) were obtained from the United States, Italy and Spain. PBMCs, B-cell-depleted T cells, or T cells were the source of the cDNA or gDNA that made up the material.

V shed 5 bases and J 9 bases; nucleotides not matched to a gene: 8. Germline V lookup: CDR1 MNHEY, CDR2 SMNVEV (reference sequence). The CDR3 consists of 13 residues. Generated by immunoSEQ multiplex PCR, the TCRdb table keeps only in-frame clones and is missing some. In the table there are a few hundred thousand clones, about nine tenths of which are singletons. Individuals drawn from 24 US areas were about 18 to 100 years old. J is TRBJ1-2 and V is TRBV27; 8 positions agree with TRBD1. The TCR was taken from a middle-aged woman who had been exposed to COVID-19. Sequences were obtained from PBMCs or T cells enriched from blood (not recorded which). DNA for the CDR3: TGTGCCAGCAGTGCCCCGGGACAGGAGCGCTACACCTTC. Amino acids: CASSAPGQERYTF.